One T cell receptor beta chain is described in this entry. The data originate from a study of blood T cell repertoires in COVID-19. Overall study: Samples of COVID-19 (acute and convalescent) were obtained from the United States, Italy and Spain.

Original processing notes: From reference gene primer amplification, estimates of nucleated cell counts were derived. TCRdb's copy holds only in-frame clones and misses some; the assay was immunoSEQ multiplex PCR. V and J calls and clone size come straight from that table; D and trimming were deduced from the DNA. The sample includes over 200,000 clones, roughly 87% of them seen just once. V lost 0 bases to trimming and J lost 7 bases, with 15 bases between them. The germline gives CDR1 GTSNPN, CDR2 SVGIG (reference sequence). CDR3 size: 14 residues. Living in 24 US areas, the participants were between 18 and 89 years of age. Cohort assignment relied on participant-reported clinical history.

The specimen sequenced was PBMCs or T cells enriched from blood (not recorded which). This chain joins TRBV30 and TRBJ1-2; the D gene is possibly TRBD1 (6 bases). The sequence came from a man between 18 and 35 years old with acute COVID-19. For the CDR3, the DNA is TGTGCCTGGAGTGTACAAGGGGGTTTGGCTGGCTACACCTTC. This translates into CAWSVQGGLAGYTF.